Sequencing of this T cell receptor beta chain was carried out in a study of shared clonotypes between healthy human individuals. On the study more broadly: Those who served as donors were a couple of women and a few men between the ages of 18 and 49. Researchers assigned three CD4 naive, three CD4 memory, two CD8 naive and one CD8 memory plate to each donor.

Losses at the gene ends were 3 bases for V and 8 bases for J; bases not matched to a gene: 17. The germline V gene has CDR1 SGDLS and CDR2 YYNGEE. This CDR3 is built from 18 residues. Here immunoSEQ multiplex PCR was the method, and the copy in TCRdb shows in-frame clones only, minus some. The sample records around 1.9 million clones, about 93% being singletons. A single count supports this clone. Its antigen remains unidentified. Selected positively for CCR7 and CD45RO-negative, naive CD8 cells excluded terminally differentiated effector memory CD45RA+ cells. Study results and limitations: Generation probability values for non-shared clonotypes were lower than those for clonotypes shared by all four donors. Around 5% of naive CD4 clonotypes were common to a few donors.

The origin of this receptor is a man younger than 30 in good health. Some clones in this sample may be carry-over from other donors' samples. The sequencing input was naive CD8+ T cells from PBMCs. This sequence joins TRBV9 and TRBJ1-2; 12 bases match TRBD1. CDR3: CASSGPLTPGQGALGYTF. The CDR3 nucleotides are TGTGCCAGCAGCGGACCTTTGACTCCGGGACAGGGGGCGCTGGGCTACACCTTC.